This T cell receptor (beta chain) is drawn from a study of T cells after yellow fever vaccination. As TCR cDNA was made by 5'RACE template switching, a universal primer site and UMIs were added. TCRdb re-analysed the 5' RACE reads in MiXCR, keeping a single row per CDR3 protein. The sample includes some 220,000 distinct CDR3 sequences, about 3% of them seen just once. In this sample, this clonotype turned up many times. Its specificity is unknown. General study findings and limits: Few clonotypes appeared in both CD4 and CD8 compartments. Re-detected after boosting: most primary clones, around 96% of CD4 and 88% of CD8.

CDR1 ENHRY and CDR2 SYGVKD come from the germline V gene. The ends were cut back, 10 bases at V and 0 bases at J, with 13 bases in the middle. CDR3 length equals 14 residues. The V and J genes are TRBV10-3 and TRBJ1-3, with a possible D match to TRBD1 (5 bases). This TCR came from a man aged 18 to 29 who received the YFV17D yellow fever vaccine. This material consisted of CD4+ T cells sorted from PBMCs, taken 10 days after the yellow fever booster vaccination. The DNA of the CDR3 is TGTGCCACGAGAGGGGATACCTCTGGAAACACCATATATTTT. Its translation: CATRGDTSGNTIYF.